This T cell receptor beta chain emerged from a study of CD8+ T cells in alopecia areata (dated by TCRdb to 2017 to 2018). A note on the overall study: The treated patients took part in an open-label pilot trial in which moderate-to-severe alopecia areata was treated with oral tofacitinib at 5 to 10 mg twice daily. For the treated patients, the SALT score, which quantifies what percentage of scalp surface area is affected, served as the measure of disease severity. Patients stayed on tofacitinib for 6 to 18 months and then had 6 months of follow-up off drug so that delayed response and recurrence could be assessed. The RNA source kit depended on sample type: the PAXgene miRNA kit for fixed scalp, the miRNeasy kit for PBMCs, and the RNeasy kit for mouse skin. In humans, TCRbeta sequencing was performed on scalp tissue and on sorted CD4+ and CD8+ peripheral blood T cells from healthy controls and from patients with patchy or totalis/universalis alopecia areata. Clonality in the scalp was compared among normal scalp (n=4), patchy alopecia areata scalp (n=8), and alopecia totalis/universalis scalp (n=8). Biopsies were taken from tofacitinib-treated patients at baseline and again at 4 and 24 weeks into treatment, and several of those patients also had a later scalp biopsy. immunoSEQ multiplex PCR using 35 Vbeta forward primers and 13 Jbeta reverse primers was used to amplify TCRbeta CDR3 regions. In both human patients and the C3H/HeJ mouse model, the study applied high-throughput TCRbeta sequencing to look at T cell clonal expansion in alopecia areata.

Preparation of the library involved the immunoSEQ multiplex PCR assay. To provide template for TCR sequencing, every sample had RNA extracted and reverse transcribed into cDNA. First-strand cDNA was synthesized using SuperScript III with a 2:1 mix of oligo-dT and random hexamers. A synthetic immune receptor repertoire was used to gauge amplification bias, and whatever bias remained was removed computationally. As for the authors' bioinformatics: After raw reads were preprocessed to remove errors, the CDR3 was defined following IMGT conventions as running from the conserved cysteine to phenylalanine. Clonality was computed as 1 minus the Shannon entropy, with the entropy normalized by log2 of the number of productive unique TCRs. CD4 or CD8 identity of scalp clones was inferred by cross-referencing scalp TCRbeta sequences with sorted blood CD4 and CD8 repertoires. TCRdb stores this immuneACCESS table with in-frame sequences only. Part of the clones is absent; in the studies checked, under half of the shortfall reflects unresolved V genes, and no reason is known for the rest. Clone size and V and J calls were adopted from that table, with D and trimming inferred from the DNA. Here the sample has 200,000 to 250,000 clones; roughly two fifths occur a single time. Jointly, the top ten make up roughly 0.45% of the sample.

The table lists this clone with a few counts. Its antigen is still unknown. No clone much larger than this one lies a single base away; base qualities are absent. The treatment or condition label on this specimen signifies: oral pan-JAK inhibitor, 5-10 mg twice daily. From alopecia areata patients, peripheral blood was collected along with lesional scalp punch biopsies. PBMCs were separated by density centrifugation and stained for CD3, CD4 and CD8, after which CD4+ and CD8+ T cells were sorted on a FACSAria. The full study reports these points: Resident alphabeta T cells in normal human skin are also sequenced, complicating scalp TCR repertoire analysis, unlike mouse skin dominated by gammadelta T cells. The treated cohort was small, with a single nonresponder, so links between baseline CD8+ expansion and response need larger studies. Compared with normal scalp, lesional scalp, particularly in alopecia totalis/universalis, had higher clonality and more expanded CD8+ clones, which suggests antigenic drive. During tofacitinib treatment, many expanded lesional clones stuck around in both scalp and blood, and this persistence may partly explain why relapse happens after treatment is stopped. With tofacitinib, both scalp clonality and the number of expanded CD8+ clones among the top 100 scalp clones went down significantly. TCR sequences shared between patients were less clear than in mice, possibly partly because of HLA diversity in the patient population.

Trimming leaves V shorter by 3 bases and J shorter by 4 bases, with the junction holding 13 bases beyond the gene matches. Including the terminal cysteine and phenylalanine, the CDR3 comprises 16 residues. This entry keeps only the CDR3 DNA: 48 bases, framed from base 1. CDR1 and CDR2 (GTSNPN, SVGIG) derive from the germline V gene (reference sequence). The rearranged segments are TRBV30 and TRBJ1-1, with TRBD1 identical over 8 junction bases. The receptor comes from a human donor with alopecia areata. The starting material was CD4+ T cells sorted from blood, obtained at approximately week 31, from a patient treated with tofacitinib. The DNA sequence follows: TGTGCCTGGAGCGACCCTGGACAGGGATTAGGCACTGAAGCTTTCTTT. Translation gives CAWSDPGQGLGTEAFF.